A selection of T cell receptor beta chains follows, all from one sample in a study of OX40 agonist ivuxolimab in advanced cancers. Method: immunoSEQ multiplex PCR; TCRdb's copy keeps in-frame clones and lacks some. The sample includes 77,000 or so clones, nearly 90% of them seen just once. This specimen was CD4+ or CD8+ T cells sorted from blood, taken in a trial of the OX40 agonist ivuxolimab. The receptors stem from an adult with an advanced solid tumor such as melanoma, head and neck, liver or kidney cancer. The CDR3 runs from the conserved cysteine through the conserved F or W. Each record gives: J gene, clone size, D gene, V gene, CDR3 DNA, CDR3 protein. D genes are given only for firm matches. A row's size may be missing; if present it is once, few, many or a size class.

J: TRBJ2-7
size: -
D: -
V: TRBV7-2
DNA: TGTGCCAGCAGCCCTAGGGTCCCGAACTACGAGCAGTACTTC
CDR3: CASSPRVPNYEQYF

J: TRBJ2-3
size: -
D: -
V: TRBV11-1
DNA: TGTGCCAGCAGCCGCCCGGGGCAGTATTTT
CDR3: CASSRPGQYF

J: TRBJ2-5
size: -
D: -
V: TRBV15
DNA: TGTGCCACCAGCAAGGGGACGGTGTACCAAGAGACCCAGTACTTC
CDR3: CATSKGTVYQETQYF

J: TRBJ2-2
size: -
D: -
V: TRBV18
DNA: TGTGCCAGCTCACCCCCCAGTTCGAACACCGGGGAGCTGTTTTTT
CDR3: CASSPPSSNTGELFF

J: TRBJ2-1
size: -
D: TRBD2
V: TRBV2
DNA: TGTGCCAGCAGTCAGACTAGCGGGAGGTACAATGAGCAGTTCTTC
CDR3: CASSQTSGRYNEQFF

J: TRBJ1-1
size: once
D: -
V: TRBV6-5
DNA: TGTGCCAGCAGCGACTCCTCGACTGAAGCTTTCTTT
CDR3: CASSDSSTEAFF

J: TRBJ1-1
size: few
D: -
V: TRBV10-3
DNA: TGTGCCATCAGCCGGGACGGAGACACTGAAGCTTTCTTT
CDR3: CAISRDGDTEAFF

J: TRBJ1-2
size: -
D: -
V: TRBV29-1
DNA: TGCAGCGTTGGAGACTGGGACGGAAGTTATGGCTACACCTTC
CDR3: CSVGDWDGSYGYTF

J: TRBJ2-2
size: -
D: TRBD1
V: TRBV2
DNA: TGTGCCAGCAGTGAGCAGGGACAGGGCGCCGGGGAGCTGTTTTTT
CDR3: CASSEQGQGAGELFF

J: TRBJ2-3
size: -
D: -
V: TRBV7-2
DNA: TGTGCCAGCAGCTTAGTGGGAGCCGATACGCAGTATTTT
CDR3: CASSLVGADTQYF

J: TRBJ2-5
size: -
D: -
V: TRBV7-9
DNA: TGTGCCAGCAGCTTAGCCTCGCGCAGCCGAACCACTTTACGGGGGACCCAGTACTTC
CDR3: CASSLASRSRTTLRGTQYF

J: TRBJ1-1
size: -
D: -
V: TRBV4-2
DNA: TGTGCCAGCAGCCATTCGGGACACTTTATGAACACTGAAGCTTTCTTT
CDR3: CASSHSGHFMNTEAFF

J: TRBJ2-2
size: -
D: -
V: TRBV14
DNA: TGTGCCAGCAGCCCGACGGGGGCCGGGGAGCTGTTTTTT
CDR3: CASSPTGAGELFF

J: TRBJ1-5
size: -
D: TRBD1
V: TRBV28
DNA: TGTGCCAGCGTGGAGGGACAGGGGGCCCACCAGCCCCAGCATTTT
CDR3: CASVEGQGAHQPQHF

J: TRBJ2-1
size: once
D: -
V: TRBV28
DNA: TGTGCCAGCAGTTTTCCTTCCAATGAGCAGTTCTTC
CDR3: CASSFPSNEQFF

J: TRBJ1-6
size: -
D: -
V: TRBV11-2
DNA: TGTGCCAGCAGCTTAGGTAGGGGGGATTCACCCCTCCACTTT
CDR3: CASSLGRGDSPLHF

J: TRBJ1-1
size: -
D: TRBD1
V: TRBV13
DNA: TGTGCCAGCAGCTGGGGACAGGGGGTGGCTTTCTTT
CDR3: CASSWGQGVAFF

J: TRBJ2-1
size: -
D: -
V: TRBV5-1
DNA: TGCGCCAGCAGCTTCAGGCGGGGCTCCTACAATGAGCAGTTCTTC
CDR3: CASSFRRGSYNEQFF

J: TRBJ2-7
size: -
D: TRBD1
V: TRBV9
DNA: TGTGCCAGCAGCGTGCCAGGGGGTCCCGTCACCTACGAGCAGTACTTC
CDR3: CASSVPGGPVTYEQYF

J: TRBJ1-4
size: -
D: -
V: TRBV6-6
DNA: -
CDR3: CASSSSRNEKLFF

J: TRBJ2-2
size: -
D: -
V: TRBV5-1
DNA: TGCGCCAGCAGAACGGGGATCACCGGGGAGCTGTTTTTT
CDR3: CASRTGITGELFF

J: TRBJ2-5
size: -
D: -
V: TRBV7-9
DNA: TGTGCCAGCAGCTTATTAGGTGGACGGGGGGAGACCCAGTACTTC
CDR3: CASSLLGGRGETQYF

J: TRBJ2-1
size: -
D: -
V: TRBV10-2
DNA: TGCGCCAGCAGTGAGACTTCCTACAATGAGCAGTTCTTC
CDR3: CASSETSYNEQFF

J: TRBJ2-5
size: -
D: -
V: TRBV6-5
DNA: TGTGCCAGCAGTTACTCAGGAACAGGGAAAGAGACCCAGTACTTC
CDR3: CASSYSGTGKETQYF

J: TRBJ2-5
size: -
D: TRBD2
V: TRBV2
DNA: TGTGCCAGCATCGAAGGGCGGGGGGGAGAGACCCAGTACTTC
CDR3: CASIEGRGGETQYF

J: TRBJ2-7
size: -
D: -
V: TRBV28
DNA: TGTGCCAGCAGTTTAACTAGCCACGCCTACGAGCAGTACTTC
CDR3: CASSLTSHAYEQYF

J: TRBJ2-5
size: -
D: -
V: TRBV7-2
DNA: TGTGCCAGCAGCCTTGATGGGTCCCGAGAGACCCAGTACTTC
CDR3: CASSLDGSRETQYF

J: TRBJ2-7
size: -
D: -
V: TRBV28
DNA: TGTGCCAGCAGTTCGCCGAACCGGGGCCGAACCTACGAGCAGTACTTC
CDR3: CASSSPNRGRTYEQYF

J: TRBJ2-5
size: -
D: -
V: TRBV28
DNA: TGTGCCAGCAGTTTTTACGAGACCCAGTACTTC
CDR3: CASSFYETQYF

J: TRBJ1-1
size: -
D: -
V: TRBV11-2
DNA: TGTGCCAGCAGCTTAGATCTTAGAGGGCACACTGAAGCTTTCTTT
CDR3: CASSLDLRGHTEAFF

J: TRBJ2-3
size: -
D: -
V: TRBV13
DNA: TGTGCCAGCAGCCTATATCTAGCGACCACAGATACGCAGTATTTT
CDR3: CASSLYLATTDTQYF

J: TRBJ2-7
size: -
D: TRBD1
V: TRBV2
DNA: TGTGCCAGCAGTAGGGGGACAGTTTCCTACGAGCAGTACTTC
CDR3: CASSRGTVSYEQYF

J: TRBJ2-1
size: -
D: TRBD2
V: TRBV5-1
DNA: TGCGCCAGCAGCTTAGGGACTAGCGGACGTCTTTCCTACAATGAGCAGTTCTTC
CDR3: CASSLGTSGRLSYNEQFF

J: TRBJ2-7
size: -
D: -
V: TRBV5-6
DNA: TGTGCCAGCAGCTTATCTTTTCTCGAGCAGTACTTC
CDR3: CASSLSFLEQYF

J: TRBJ1-3
size: -
D: -
V: TRBV30
DNA: TGTGCCTCACCGGGACCCCCACACGGAAACACCATATATTTT
CDR3: CASPGPPHGNTIYF

J: TRBJ2-7
size: -
D: -
V: TRBV6-5
DNA: TGTGCCAGCAGGCGGGGCGCCTCCTACGAGCAGTACTTC
CDR3: CASRRGASYEQYF

J: TRBJ1-3
size: -
D: TRBD1
V: TRBV4-2
DNA: TGTGCCAGCAGCCCTCTGGACAGGGGAAACACCATATATTTT
CDR3: CASSPLDRGNTIYF

J: TRBJ1-6
size: -
D: -
V: TRBV29-1
DNA: TGCAGCGTTGTCGGGCAGGCTAATTCACCCCTCCACTTT
CDR3: CSVVGQANSPLHF

J: TRBJ2-3
size: -
D: -
V: TRBV18
DNA: TGTGCCAGCTCACCACCCGGCTTACCGGCGGATACGCAGTATTTT
CDR3: CASSPPGLPADTQYF

J: TRBJ1-2
size: -
D: -
V: TRBV10-3
DNA: TGTGCCATCACCCCCGGTAACTATGGCTACACCTTC
CDR3: CAITPGNYGYTF

J: TRBJ1-2
size: once
D: TRBD1
V: TRBV6-1
DNA: TGTGCCAGCAGTACTCAGGGGGGATACAACGGCTACACCTTC
CDR3: CASSTQGGYNGYTF

J: TRBJ2-1
size: -
D: -
V: TRBV9
DNA: TGTGCCAGCAGCGTCGAAACAGGGCAATACAATGAGCAGTTCTTC
CDR3: CASSVETGQYNEQFF

J: TRBJ2-1
size: -
D: -
V: TRBV6-1
DNA: TGTGCCAGCATCAGGTCCCCTCTGGTGGGGAATGAGCAGTTCTTC
CDR3: CASIRSPLVGNEQFF

J: TRBJ2-3
size: -
D: -
V: TRBV6-4
DNA: TGTGCCAGCAGCGGATCAGATACGCAGTATTTT
CDR3: CASSGSDTQYF

J: TRBJ2-5
size: -
D: TRBD1
V: TRBV5-1
DNA: TGCGCCAGCAGCCAAGCGGGACAGGGAGCAGAGACCCAGTACTTC
CDR3: CASSQAGQGAETQYF

J: TRBJ2-3
size: -
D: TRBD2
V: TRBV6-6
DNA: TGTGCCAGCAAACGGGGGGGACACACAGATACGCAGTATTTT
CDR3: CASKRGGHTDTQYF

J: TRBJ1-6
size: -
D: TRBD1
V: TRBV9
DNA: TGTGCCAGCAGCACCAGGGGGGATAATTCACCCCTCCACTTT
CDR3: CASSTRGDNSPLHF

J: TRBJ2-2
size: -
D: -
V: TRBV5-6
DNA: TGTGCCAGCAGCGCCAATCTCTTCACCGGGGAGCTGTTTTTT
CDR3: CASSANLFTGELFF

J: TRBJ2-7
size: -
D: -
V: TRBV15
DNA: TGTGCCTCCTCAGTGGGTAGGGTTGGCTACGAGCAGTACTTC
CDR3: CASSVGRVGYEQYF

J: TRBJ2-3
size: -
D: -
V: TRBV13
DNA: TGTGCCAGCAGCCCGGGAGACACCTTCCCAGATACGCAGTATTTT
CDR3: CASSPGDTFPDTQYF

J: TRBJ2-5
size: once
D: -
V: TRBV19
DNA: TGTGCCAGTAGTATGAGCCAAGAGACCCAGTACTTC
CDR3: CASSMSQETQYF

J: TRBJ2-1
size: once
D: -
V: TRBV19
DNA: TGTGCCAGTAGTATAGTATGGGCGCCGAATAATGAGCAGTTCTTC
CDR3: CASSIVWAPNNEQFF

J: TRBJ2-3
size: -
D: TRBD1
V: TRBV18
DNA: TGTGCCAGCTCGCCGGGACAGGGGATTCGAGATACGCAGTATTTT
CDR3: CASSPGQGIRDTQYF